Sequencing of this T cell receptor (beta chain) was carried out in a study of regulatory T cells in long-lasting Graves disease. Time point: newly diagnosed GD, antithyroid drugs for less than 3 months. The TCR library used RNA extracted from PBMCs. There are many counts of this clonotype. HTBI primers from iRepertoire and Arm-PCR of CDR3 regions yielded the TCR beta libraries. TCRdb passed the multiplex PCR reads through MiXCR, listing each CDR3 protein once. The repertoire holds roughly 560,000 distinct CDR3 sequences, around 12% seen once, with around 9.3% in the top ten. These data also formed part of another study, on T cells in Graves' hyperthyroidism and ophthalmopathy.

The sequencing here drew on peripheral blood mononuclear cells (PBMCs), taken at new diagnosis, from a patient treated with antithyroid drugs. This receptor was taken from a woman aged 30 to 39 with Graves disease.

The CDR3 loop is CASSPGSTGRDGYTF. The CDR3 DNA follows: TGTGCCAGCAGTCCAGGCTCGACAGGGCGGGATGGCTACACCTTC. The rearrangement links TRBV28 to TRBJ1-2; 7 bases line up with TRBD1. Losses at the gene ends were 5 bases for V and 6 bases for J; bases not matched to a gene: 12. The CDR3 is 15 residues long. CDR1 is MDHEN and CDR2 is SYDVKM in the germline V gene.